The 21 T cell receptor beta chains listed next were all sequenced from one sample in a study of T cells in Graves' hyperthyroidism and ophthalmopathy (dated by TCRdb to the late 2010s). The library came from multiplex PCR. TCRdb lists the instrument as Illumina HiSeq 2000. TCR beta CDR3 regions were amplified from RNA transcripts. For the first round of RT-PCR on the TCR CDR3, the HTBI primer set was used together with the Qiagen OneStep RT-PCR kit. TCRdb passed the public sequencing reads through fastp at Q25 and MiXCR, retaining productive beta sequences. Each record represents a unique CDR3 protein, reported with the most common genes and DNA among its rows. This sample holds hundreds of thousands of distinct CDR3 sequences; 14% were observed only once. The ten largest account for about 9.4% of the sample. The sequenced sample was blood. Receptor source: a woman between 18 and 29 years old with Graves' hyperthyroidism.

This clonotype was counted ten times or more. The chain links TRBV13 to TRBJ2-7; unclear D gene. Looked up from germline, CDR1 is PRHDT and CDR2 is FYEKMQ (reference sequence). V dropped 0 bases and J dropped 1 base, with 7 bases sitting between them. The CDR3 is made up of 14 amino acids. DNA of the CDR3: TGTGCCAGCAGCTTAGGTGATGCGTCCTACGAGCAGTACTTC. Its protein is CASSLGDASYEQYF.

The J gene is TRBJ1-1, the V gene TRBV20-1, with D perhaps TRBD1 (5 bases). Trimming pared 0 bases from V and 6 bases from J, leaving 11 bases between. Germline V gene sequence: CDR1 DFQATT, CDR2 SNEGSKA (reference sequence). The CDR3 length is 13 residues. The CDR3 spells CSARDVMGAEAFF. The CDR3 DNA reads TGCAGTGCTAGAGATGTGATGGGGGCTGAAGCTTTCTTT.

About this clonotype: This clone may be a read error of a much larger clone one base away. V is TRBV7-9 and J is TRBJ2-2; the match to TRBD2 covers 10 bases. V was pared by 4 bases and J by 6 bases, with 2 bases of the junction left unmatched. This CDR3 has 14 residues. Germline V gene lookup returns CDR1 SEHNR and CDR2 FQNEAQ (reference sequence). The CDR3 bases are TGTGCCAGCAGCTCAGCGGGAGGGCCCGGGGAGCTGTTTTTT. Translated: CASSSAGGPGELFF.

The V call is TRBV6-1, the J call TRBJ1-1; 10 positions agree with TRBD1. There are 18 residues in the CDR3. The J segment lost 1 base and the V segment lost 1 base, leaving 9 bases of the junction unmatched. Germline V gives CDR1 MNHNS, CDR2 SASEGT. CDR3 sequence reads: CASSEGGQGRIKNTEAFF. CDR3 DNA: TGTGCCAGCAGTGAAGGGGGACAGGGGAGGATAAAGAACACTGAAGCTTTCTTT.

This sequence joins TRBV6-2 or TRBV6-3 and TRBJ2-5; D may be TRBD1 or TRBD2 (5 bases each). V lost 6 bases and J lost 3, with 11 bases in between. Germline-derived CDR1 and CDR2 are MNHEY and SVGEGT. CDR3 length: 13 residues. This chain's CDR3 is CASRGTAKETQYF. In DNA form, the CDR3 reads TGTGCCAGCAGAGGGACGGCGAAAGAGACCCAGTACTTC.

This sequence joins TRBV6-2 or TRBV6-3 and TRBJ1-5, with 9 positions matching TRBD1. The CDR3 runs to 13 residues. V gave up 5 bases and J gave up 9 bases; unmatched junction bases: 5. Germline V gives CDR1 MNHEY, CDR2 SVGEGT. CDR3: CASSRQGELPQHF. The CDR3 nucleotides read TGTGCCAGCAGTCGACAGGGGGAACTGCCCCAGCATTTT.

With respect to this clonotype: A read error may account for a junction end that differs from germline. The chain uses TRBV13 and TRBJ2-2; 11 bases line up with TRBD2. The length of the CDR3 is 16 residues. Per germline, CDR1 PRHDT and CDR2 FYEKMQ (reference sequence). The CDR3 DNA reads TGTGCCTGCAGCCTAAAACTAGCGGGAGTCACCGGGGAGCTGTTTTTT. Amino acid sequence: CACSLKLAGVTGELFF. Based on the CDR3 plus reference TRBV13 and TRBJ2-2, the full variable domain is AAGVIQSPRHLIKEKRETATLKCYPIPRHDTVYWYQQGPGQDPQFLISFYEKMQSDKGSIPDRFSAQQFSDYHSELNMSSLELGDSALYFCACSLKLAGVTGELFFGEGSRLTVL.

This clonotype appeared once. This may come from a read error, since a much larger clone is one base off. V is TRBV3-1 and J is TRBJ1-4; D gene ambiguous. There are 14 residues in the CDR3. The germline CDR1 and CDR2 sequences are LGHDT and YNNKEL (reference sequence). This CDR3 is CASGRRGFNEKLLF. DNA for the CDR3: TGTGCCAGCGGAAGACGAGGGTTTAATGAAAAACTGCTTTTT.

Only one count was recorded for this clonotype. CDR3 sequence (DNA): TGTGCCAGCAGCTTGAACCCCGGGGGGGGTAAAGAGACCCAGTACTTC. It codes for CASSLNPGGGKETQYF. This chain connects TRBV7-3 to TRBJ2-5, with 8 bases that match TRBD2. Germline V CDR1 and CDR2: SGHTA, FQGTGA. This CDR3 is built from 16 residues. V dropped 3 bases and J dropped 3; count of bases not matched to a gene: 9.

Turning to this clonotype: One base away lies a much larger clone, so this may be a sequencing read error. CDR3 DNA: TGTGCCAGCACCCCCGGGGCGCCCTACGAGCAGTACTTC. This gives the protein CASTPGAPYEQYF. V and J are TRBV7-9 and TRBJ2-7, with D tentatively TRBD1 or TRBD2 (5 bases each). V lost 7 bases and J lost 2, with 12 bases in between. Germline V gene sequence: CDR1 SEHNR, CDR2 FQNEAQ (reference sequence). This CDR3 has 13 residues.

This clonotype turned up a few times. The V gene is TRBV9, the J gene TRBJ1-1; D unresolved. The V gene's germline CDR1 is SGDLS and CDR2 YYNGEE. The CDR3 loop spans 15 amino acids. V was clipped by 6 bases and J by 3 bases, with 18 bases between them. CDR3 sequence: CASTPGAFRDTEAFF. The CDR3 DNA is TGTGCCAGCACCCCTGGAGCTTTTAGAGACACTGAAGCTTTCTTT.

This clonotype was seen only a few times. The gene calls are TRBV3-1 and TRBJ2-7; 10 bases line up with TRBD2. The germline CDR1 and CDR2 sequences are LGHDT and YNNKEL (reference sequence). The CDR3 has 16 residues. V lost 2 bases, J lost 3 bases, and 7 bases stayed unmatched. The CDR3 DNA reads TGTGCCAGCAGCCAAAGCTGGACTAGCGGAAGCTACGAGCAGTACTTC. Its translation is CASSQSWTSGSYEQYF.

This clonotype was picked up many times. V gene TRBV7-9 combines with J gene TRBJ2-1; 10 bases align to TRBD1. The V gene's germline CDR1 is SEHNR and CDR2 FQNEAQ (reference sequence). With 5 bases clipped from V and 10 bases from J, the junction kept 2 bases outside the gene matches. The CDR3 length is 12 residues. This CDR3 reads CASSQGQGEQFF. As DNA, the CDR3 is TGTGCCAGCAGCCAGGGACAGGGGGAGCAGTTCTTC.

This clonotype was observed many times. The rearrangement links TRBV7-8 to TRBJ2-5, with D perhaps TRBD1 (6 bases). The CDR3 sequence is 15 residues long. Between the trimmed V and J ends, which lost 2 bases and 4 bases, there was a span of 14 bases. CDR1 is SGHVS, CDR2 FQNEAQ, per germline. CDR3 in amino acids: CASSLMAGVRETQYF. The CDR3 coding sequence is TGTGCCAGCAGCTTAATGGCAGGGGTCAGAGAGACCCAGTACTTC.

In this sample, this clonotype turned up many times. The rearrangement links TRBV28 to TRBJ2-1; perhaps TRBD1 as D (8 bases). CDR3 length: 17 residues. The germline V gene has CDR1 MDHEN and CDR2 SYDVKM. Trimming removed 2 bases at V and 6 bases at J, with 20 bases between. This chain's CDR3 is CASSLNLGQGGPNEQFF. The CDR3 coding sequence is TGTGCCAGCAGTTTAAATTTAGGACAGGGAGGGCCCAATGAGCAGTTCTTC.

The rearrangement links TRBV20-1 to TRBJ2-7; 11 positions agree with TRBD1. The V gene's germline CDR1 is DFQATT and CDR2 SNEGSKA (reference sequence). The CDR3 is 14 amino acids. Unmatched junction bases numbered 8, after V lost 7 bases and J lost 3 bases. The CDR3 sequence is CSVDPGTGGYEQYF. CDR3 DNA: TGCAGTGTTGACCCCGGGACAGGGGGCTACGAGCAGTACTTC.

In this sample, this clonotype turned up many times. V and J are TRBV11-2 and TRBJ1-2, with no clear D. The CDR3 loop spans 15 amino acids. Trimming removed 6 bases at V and 0 bases at J, with 14 bases between. CDR1 is SGHAT and CDR2 is FQNNGV in the germline V gene. CDR3 DNA: TGTGCCAGCAGTACCGGGCTTCTAGCTAACTATGGCTACACCTTC. This translates into CASSTGLLANYGYTF.

There are a few counts of this clonotype. The chain combines TRBV5-1 with TRBJ1-5, with D maybe TRBD1 (5 bases). Looked up from germline, CDR1 is SGHRS and CDR2 is YFSETQ. This CDR3 has 15 residues. Trimming cost V 4 bases and J 5 bases, with 16 bases left between them. The CDR3 bases are TGCGCCAGCAGCCACAAGCCCGGGGCGGATCAGCCCCAGCATTTT. Protein product: CASSHKPGADQPQHF.

This clonotype showed up many times. The rearrangement links TRBV5-4 to TRBJ2-1, with 9 bases matching TRBD2. CDR1 SGHNT and CDR2 YYREEE come from the germline V gene (reference sequence). The CDR3 totals 16 residues. V dropped 2 bases and J dropped 4; count of bases not matched to a gene: 7. CDR3: CASSFSSGINYNEQFF. CDR3 nucleotide sequence: TGTGCCAGCAGCTTCTCTAGCGGGATTAATTACAATGAGCAGTTCTTC.

This chain joins TRBV27 and TRBJ2-3; D is undetermined. Germline CDR1 and CDR2: MNHEY and SMNVEV (reference sequence). Between the trimmed V and J ends, which lost 4 bases and 1 base, there was a span of 12 bases. The CDR3 is 15 amino acids. CDR3 nucleotides: TGTGCCAGCAGTTGGGCTGGCTTGGGCACAGATACGCAGTATTTT. Residues: CASSWAGLGTDTQYF.

Only a few counts were recorded for this clonotype. The genes are TRBV14 and TRBJ2-3, with TRBD2 matching 8 bases. V trimming: 4 bases; J trimming: 3 bases; junction bases outside the gene matches: 9. The CDR3 covers 16 residues. Germline V gene lookup returns CDR1 SGHDN and CDR2 FVKESK. The CDR3 is CASSRVASGLTDTQYF. CDR3 DNA sequence: TGTGCCAGCAGCCGCGTGGCTAGCGGGCTGACAGATACGCAGTATTTT.